These 4 T cell receptor beta chains were all obtained from the same sample, sequenced in a study of response to subunit inactivated influenza vaccine. MiXCR, applied by TCRdb to the RT-PCR reads, yields one record per CDR3 protein. Of 800,000 to 1,000,000 distinct CDR3 sequences listed, roughly 20% are singletons. The starting material was PBMCs from blood, obtained 4 to 6 days after vaccination. These receptors all stem from a man aged 45 to 65 who received an inactivated influenza vaccine.

V gene TRBV10-3 combines with J gene TRBJ2-7; tentative D call: TRBD1 (5 bases). Trimming took off 6 bases at V and 0 bases at J, with 12 bases between the two ends. The germline CDR1 and CDR2 sequences are ENHRY and SYGVKD. CDR3 length: 14 residues. The CDR3 sequence is CAISPTDSSYEQYF. CDR3 sequence (DNA): TGTGCCATCAGCCCGACAGACAGCTCCTACGAGCAGTACTTC.

This clonotype was observed a handful of times. The V call is TRBV20-1, the J call TRBJ2-5; tentatively, D is TRBD2 (7 bases). CDR1 is DFQATT and CDR2 is SNEGSKA in the germline V gene (reference sequence). The V end lost 3 bases, the J end lost 4 bases, and 24 bases lay between the germline ends. The CDR3 sequence is 17 residues long. The CDR3 nucleotides read TGCAGTGCTAGTCCTCCGGCGGGCGGGGGCCTCCGAGAGACCCAGTACTTC. This translates into CSASPPAGGGLRETQYF.

The chain employs TRBV20-1 and TRBJ1-1, with a tentative D call TRBD1 (6 bases). The V end was cut by 7 bases, the J end by 0 bases, with 15 bases between. Germline V gives CDR1 DFQATT, CDR2 SNEGSKA (reference sequence). The CDR3 covers 14 residues. The CDR3 reads CSGRFGQLNTEAFF. The CDR3 DNA reads as TGCAGTGGCAGATTTGGACAGCTGAACACTGAAGCTTTCTTT.

This clonotype has more than one count but fewer than ten. The V and J genes are TRBV11-2 and TRBJ2-1, with D perhaps TRBD2 (7 bases). CDR1 is SGHAT, CDR2 FQNNGV, per germline. The CDR3 runs 15 residues. Trimming stripped 2 bases from V and 9 bases from J, with 17 bases between. CDR3 DNA: TGTGCCAGCAGCTTATTGGGGGGGGCAAGGCGTGAGCAGTTCTTC. Encoded protein: CASSLLGGARREQFF. Full variable domain (outside the CDR3, taken from reference TRBV11-2 and TRBJ2-1): EAGVAQSPRYKIIEKRQSVAFWCNPISGHATLYWYQQILGQGPKLLIQFQNNGVVDDSQLPKDRFSAERLKGVDSTLKIQPAKLEDSAVYLCASSLLGGARREQFFGPGTRLTVL.